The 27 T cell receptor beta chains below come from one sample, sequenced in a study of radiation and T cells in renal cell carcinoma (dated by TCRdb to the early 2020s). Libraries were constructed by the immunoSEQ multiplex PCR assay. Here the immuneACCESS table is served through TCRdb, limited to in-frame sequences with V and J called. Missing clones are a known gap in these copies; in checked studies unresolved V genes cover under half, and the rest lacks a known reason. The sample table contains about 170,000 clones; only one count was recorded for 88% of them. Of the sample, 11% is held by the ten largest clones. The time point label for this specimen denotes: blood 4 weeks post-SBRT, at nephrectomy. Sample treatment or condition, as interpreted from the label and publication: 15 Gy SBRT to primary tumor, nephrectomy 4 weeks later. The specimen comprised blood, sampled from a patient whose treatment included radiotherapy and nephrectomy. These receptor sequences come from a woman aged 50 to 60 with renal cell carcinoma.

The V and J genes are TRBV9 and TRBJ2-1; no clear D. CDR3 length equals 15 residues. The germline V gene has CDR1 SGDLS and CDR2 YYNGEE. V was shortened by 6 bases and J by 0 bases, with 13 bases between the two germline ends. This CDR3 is CASTVAESSYNEQFF. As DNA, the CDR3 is TGTGCCAGCACCGTGGCGGAGAGCTCCTACAATGAGCAGTTCTTC.

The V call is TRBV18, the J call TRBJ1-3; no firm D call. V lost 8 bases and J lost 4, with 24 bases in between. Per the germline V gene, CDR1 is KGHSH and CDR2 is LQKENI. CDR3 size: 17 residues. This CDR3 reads CASAPLPMRADGNTIYF. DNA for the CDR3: TGTGCCAGCGCTCCCCTACCTATGCGGGCGGACGGAAACACCATATATTTT.

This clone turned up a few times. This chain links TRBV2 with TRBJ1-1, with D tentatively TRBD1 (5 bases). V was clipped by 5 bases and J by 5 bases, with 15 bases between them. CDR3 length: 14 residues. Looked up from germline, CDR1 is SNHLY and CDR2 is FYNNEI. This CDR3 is CASSLTAQGTEAFF. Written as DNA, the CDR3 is TGTGCCAGCAGTCTGACAGCCCAAGGGACTGAAGCTTTCTTT.

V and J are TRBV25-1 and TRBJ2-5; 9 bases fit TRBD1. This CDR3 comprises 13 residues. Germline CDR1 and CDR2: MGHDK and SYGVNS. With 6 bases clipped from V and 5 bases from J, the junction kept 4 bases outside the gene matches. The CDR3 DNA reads TGTGCCAGCAGAACAGGGGGCTGGGAGACCCAGTACTTC. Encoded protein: CASRTGGWETQYF.

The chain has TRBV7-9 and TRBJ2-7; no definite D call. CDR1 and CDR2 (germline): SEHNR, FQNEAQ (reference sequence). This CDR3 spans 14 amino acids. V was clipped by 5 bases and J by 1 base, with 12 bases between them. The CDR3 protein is CASSPDSVSYEQYF. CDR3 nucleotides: TGTGCCAGCAGCCCCGATAGTGTTTCCTACGAGCAGTACTTC. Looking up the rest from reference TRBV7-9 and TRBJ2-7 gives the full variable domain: DTGVSQNPRHKITKRGQNVTFRCDPISEHNRLYWYRQTLGQGPEFLTYFQNEAQLEKSRLLSDRFSAERPKGSFSTLEIQRTEQGDSAMYLCASSPDSVSYEQYFGPGTRLTVT.

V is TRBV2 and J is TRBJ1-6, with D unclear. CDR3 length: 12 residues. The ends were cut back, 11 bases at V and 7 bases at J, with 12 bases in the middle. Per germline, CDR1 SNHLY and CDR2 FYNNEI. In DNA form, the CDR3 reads TGTGCCTGTACAGTAGGAAATTCACCCCTCCACTTT. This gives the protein CACTVGNSPLHF.

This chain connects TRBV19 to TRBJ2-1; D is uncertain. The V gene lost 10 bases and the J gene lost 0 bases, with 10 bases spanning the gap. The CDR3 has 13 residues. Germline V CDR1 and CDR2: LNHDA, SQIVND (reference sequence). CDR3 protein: CATAGRSYNEQFF. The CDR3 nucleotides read TGTGCCACCGCCGGTCGCTCCTACAATGAGCAGTTCTTC.

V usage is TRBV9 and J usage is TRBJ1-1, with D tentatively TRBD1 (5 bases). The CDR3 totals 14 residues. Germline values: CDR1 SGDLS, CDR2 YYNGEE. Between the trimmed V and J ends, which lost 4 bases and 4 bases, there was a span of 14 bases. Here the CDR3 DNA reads TGTGCCAGCAGCTCAGTCCTGGGGGGCACTGAAGCTTTCTTT. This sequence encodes CASSSVLGGTEAFF.

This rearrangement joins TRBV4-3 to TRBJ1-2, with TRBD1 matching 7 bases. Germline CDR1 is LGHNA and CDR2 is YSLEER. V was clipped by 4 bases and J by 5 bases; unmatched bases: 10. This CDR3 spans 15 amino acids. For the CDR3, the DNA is TGCGCCAGCAGCCTTAACTCCGGGACAGCTTATGGCTACACCTTC. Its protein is CASSLNSGTAYGYTF.

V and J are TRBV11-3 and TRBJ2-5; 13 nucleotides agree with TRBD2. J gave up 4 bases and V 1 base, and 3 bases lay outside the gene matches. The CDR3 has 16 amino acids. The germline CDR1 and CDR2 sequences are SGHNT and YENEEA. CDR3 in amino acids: CASSLAGTSGVETQYF. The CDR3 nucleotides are TGTGCCAGCAGCTTAGCCGGGACTAGCGGGGTAGAGACCCAGTACTTC.

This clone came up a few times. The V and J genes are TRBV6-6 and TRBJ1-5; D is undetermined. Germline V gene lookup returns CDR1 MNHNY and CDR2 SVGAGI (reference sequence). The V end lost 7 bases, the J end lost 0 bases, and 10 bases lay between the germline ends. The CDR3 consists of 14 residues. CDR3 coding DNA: TGTGCCAGCAAGGTACAAAATAGCAATCAGCCCCAGCATTTT. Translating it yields CASKVQNSNQPQHF.

The CDR3 nucleotides read TGCGCCAGCAGCTTGGCAGGGAGGGAATATGGCTACACCTTC. Translating it yields CASSLAGREYGYTF. The rearrangement links TRBV5-1 to TRBJ1-2, with D possibly being TRBD1 (5 bases). V was cut by 0 bases and J by 5 bases, with 11 bases left in between. CDR1 SGHRS and CDR2 YFSETQ come from the germline V gene. This CDR3 comprises 14 residues.

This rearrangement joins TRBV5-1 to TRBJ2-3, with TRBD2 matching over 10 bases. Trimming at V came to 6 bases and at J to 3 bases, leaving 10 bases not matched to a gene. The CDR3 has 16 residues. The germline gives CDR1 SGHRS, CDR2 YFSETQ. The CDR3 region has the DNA TGCGCCAGCACCCTTGGAGCGGGGGGGCCAACAGATACGCAGTATTTT. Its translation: CASTLGAGGPTDTQYF.

DNA of the CDR3: TGCGCCAGCACCTATCTTGGGCCGGGACAAGGGGGAGAAAAACTGTTTTTT. This gives the protein CASTYLGPGQGGEKLFF. V usage is TRBV4-1 and J usage is TRBJ1-4; the D gene is possibly TRBD1 (6 bases). The V gene's germline CDR1 is MGHRA and CDR2 YSYEKL. The length of the CDR3 is 17 residues. Trimming removed 7 bases at V and 8 bases at J, with 26 bases between.

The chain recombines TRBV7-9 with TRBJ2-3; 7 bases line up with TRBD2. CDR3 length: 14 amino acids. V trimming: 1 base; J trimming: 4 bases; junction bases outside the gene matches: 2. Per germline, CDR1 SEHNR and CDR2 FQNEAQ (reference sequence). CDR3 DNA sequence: TGTGCCAGCAGCTTAGACGGGGGGTCAGATACGCAGTATTTT. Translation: CASSLDGGSDTQYF.

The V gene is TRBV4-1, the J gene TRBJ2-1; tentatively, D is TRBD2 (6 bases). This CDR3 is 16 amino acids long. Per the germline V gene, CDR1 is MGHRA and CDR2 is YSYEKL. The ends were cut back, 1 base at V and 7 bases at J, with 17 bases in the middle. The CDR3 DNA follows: TGCGCCAGCAGCCAAGGCATTTACCGGGGAGGAAATGAGCAGTTCTTC. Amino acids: CASSQGIYRGGNEQFF.

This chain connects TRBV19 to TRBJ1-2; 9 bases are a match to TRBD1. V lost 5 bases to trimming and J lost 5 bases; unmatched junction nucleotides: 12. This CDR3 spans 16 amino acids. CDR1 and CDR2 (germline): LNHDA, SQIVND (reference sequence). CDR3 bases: TGTGCCAGTAGTCCCCGGGACAGGGAAGAATTGTATGGCTACACCTTC. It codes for CASSPRDREELYGYTF.

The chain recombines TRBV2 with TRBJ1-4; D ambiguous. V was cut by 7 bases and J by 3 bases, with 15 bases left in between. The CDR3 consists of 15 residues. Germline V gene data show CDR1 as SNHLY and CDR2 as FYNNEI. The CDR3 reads CASNFKFDANEKLFF. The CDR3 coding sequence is TGTGCCAGCAACTTCAAATTCGACGCTAATGAAAAACTGTTTTTT.

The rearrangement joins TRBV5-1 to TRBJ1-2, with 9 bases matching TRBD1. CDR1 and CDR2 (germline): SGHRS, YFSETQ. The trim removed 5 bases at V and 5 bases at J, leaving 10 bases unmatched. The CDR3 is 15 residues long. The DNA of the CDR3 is TGCGCCAGCAGATTTACACAGGGGGCGCAGTATGGCTACACCTTC. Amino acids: CASRFTQGAQYGYTF.

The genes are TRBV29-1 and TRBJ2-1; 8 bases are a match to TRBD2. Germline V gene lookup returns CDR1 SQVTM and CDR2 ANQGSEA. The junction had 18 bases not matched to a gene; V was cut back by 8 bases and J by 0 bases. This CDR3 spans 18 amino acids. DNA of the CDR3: TGCAGCCTGTTGAGGTCGGGAGGCGGGGGGCACTCCTACAATGAGCAGTTCTTC. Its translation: CSLLRSGGGGHSYNEQFF.

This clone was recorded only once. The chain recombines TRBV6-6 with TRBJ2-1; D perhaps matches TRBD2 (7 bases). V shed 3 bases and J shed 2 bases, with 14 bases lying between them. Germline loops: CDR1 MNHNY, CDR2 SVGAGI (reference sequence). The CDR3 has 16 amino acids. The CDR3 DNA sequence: TGTGCCAGCAGTTATACTAGCGAGGGGGCCTACAATGAGCAGTTCTTC. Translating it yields CASSYTSEGAYNEQFF.

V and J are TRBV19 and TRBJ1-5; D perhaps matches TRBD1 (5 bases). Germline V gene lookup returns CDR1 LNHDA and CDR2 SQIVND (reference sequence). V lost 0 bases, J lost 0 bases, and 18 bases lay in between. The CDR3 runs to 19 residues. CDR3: CASSIDLSGAAYSNQPQHF. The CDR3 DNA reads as TGTGCCAGTAGTATAGATCTATCCGGGGCAGCATATAGCAATCAGCCCCAGCATTTT. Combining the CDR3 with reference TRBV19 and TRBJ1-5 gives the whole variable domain DGGITQSPKYLFRKEGQNVTLSCEQNLNHDAMYWYRQDPGQGLRLIYYSQIVNDFQKGDIAEGYSVSREKKESFPLTVTSAQKNPTAFYLCASSIDLSGAAYSNQPQHFGDGTRLSIL.

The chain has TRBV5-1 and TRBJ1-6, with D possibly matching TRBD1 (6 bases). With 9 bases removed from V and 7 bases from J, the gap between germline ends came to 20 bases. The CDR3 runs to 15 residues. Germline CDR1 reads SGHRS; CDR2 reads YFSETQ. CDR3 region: CANPLGGDPNSPLHF. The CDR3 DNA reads TGCGCCAACCCCCTAGGGGGGGATCCAAATTCACCCCTCCACTTT.

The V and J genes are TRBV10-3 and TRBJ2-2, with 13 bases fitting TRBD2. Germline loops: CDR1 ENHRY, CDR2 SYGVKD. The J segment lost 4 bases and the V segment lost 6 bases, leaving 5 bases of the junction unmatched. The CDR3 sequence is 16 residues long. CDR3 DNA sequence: TGTGCCATCAGACCCGGGACTAGCGGGGCCACCGGGGAGCTGTTTTTT. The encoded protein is CAIRPGTSGATGELFF.

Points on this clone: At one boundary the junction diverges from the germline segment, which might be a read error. CDR3 loop: CASSVRGDTGELFF. For the CDR3, the DNA is TGTGCTAGCAGCGTGAGGGGGGACACCGGGGAGCTGTTTTTT. The chain combines TRBV7-7 with TRBJ2-2; D assignment may be TRBD1 or TRBD2 (6 bases each). The CDR3 sequence is 14 residues long. Germline V gene data show CDR1 as SSHAT and CDR2 as FNYEAQ (reference sequence).

CDR3: CASRQQGSAAEAFF. As DNA, the CDR3 is TGTGCCAGCAGGCAACAGGGGTCCGCGGCTGAAGCTTTCTTT. The chain employs TRBV25-1 and TRBJ1-1; 7 positions agree with TRBD1. The germline V gene encodes CDR1 MGHDK and CDR2 SYGVNS. With 6 bases clipped from V and 6 bases from J, the junction kept 10 bases outside the gene matches. The CDR3 has 14 amino acids.

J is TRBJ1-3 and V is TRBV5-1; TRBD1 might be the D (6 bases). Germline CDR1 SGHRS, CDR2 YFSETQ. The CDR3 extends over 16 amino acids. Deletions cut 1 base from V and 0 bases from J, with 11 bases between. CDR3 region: CASSLYGDTSGNTIYF. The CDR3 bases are TGCGCCAGCAGCTTGTACGGGGACACCTCTGGAAACACCATATATTTT.